This T cell receptor (beta chain) was obtained from a study of T cells in Graves' hyperthyroidism and ophthalmopathy. Study information: Before any treatment, at initial diagnosis, peripheral blood was collected.

This clonotype has a single count. TCR beta CDR3 regions were amplified from RNA transcripts. A first-round RT-PCR of the TCR CDR3 used the HTBI primer set. MiXCR, applied by TCRdb to the multiplex PCR reads, yields one record per CDR3 protein. The profile shows 450,000 to 600,000 distinct CDR3 sequences, 15% to 20% of them singletons. The germline CDR1 and CDR2 sequences are DFQATT and SNEGSKA (reference sequence). This CDR3 is built from 15 residues. V was clipped by 1 base and J by 8 bases; unmatched bases: 6. Sequencing input: blood. The genes are TRBV20-1 and TRBJ2-1, with 12 bases lining up with TRBD2. This receptor was taken from a man aged 40-55 years with Graves' ophthalmopathy. Here the CDR3 reads CSARVTSGRGHEQFF. CDR3 nucleotide sequence: TGCAGTGCTAGAGTGACTAGCGGGAGAGGGCATGAGCAGTTCTTC.